The present TCR beta chain was sequenced within a study of blood T cell repertoires in COVID-19. Study background: Acute and convalescent COVID-19 samples came from the United States, Italy and Spain. PBMCs, B-cell-depleted T cells, or T cells were the source of the cDNA or gDNA that made up the material.

The data were produced by immunoSEQ multiplex PCR, yet TCRdb's version contains in-frame clones alone and is incomplete. The repertoire holds approximately 200,000 clones, with approximately 85% as singletons. V was trimmed by 0 bases and J by 6 bases, leaving 8 bases between them. The CDR3 has 14 residues. Germline V gene data show CDR1 as MNHEY and CDR2 as SMNVEV (reference sequence). The sequencing input was peripheral blood. The TCR sequence derives from a human donor with active or convalescent COVID-19. The donor label of this sample is uncertain. This rearrangement joins TRBV27 to TRBJ2-2; no reliable D call. The CDR3 nucleotides read TGTGCCAGCAGTTTATCGTGGAGTCCCGGGGAGCTGTTTTTT. This codes for CASSLSWSPGELFF.